This T cell receptor (beta chain) was recorded in a study of identical twins (dated by TCRdb to about 2016). For the study in its entirety: TCR alpha and beta repertoires from monozygotic twins, unrelated adults of various ages and cord blood were deep-sequenced to test whether fetal clonotypes persist. To rule out contamination, the twin experiments were replicated at different times with different library preparation protocols. What the study reported, not specific to this receptor: The excess sharing between twins in beta out-of-frame sequences was weaker because fewer shared sequences reduced the signal-to-noise ratio. Out-of-frame TCR alpha sharing in monozygotic twins was systematically underestimated by recombination models, whereas sharing between unrelated individuals was in agreement with the recombination models. Abundant cord blood beta clonotypes had fewer insertions, young adult naive repertoires showed a similar but weaker trend, and memory repertoires showed no such trend. Because the same donors could not be followed over many years, the conclusions relied on cross-sectional statistical analysis. Zero-insertion analyses could be partly confounded by invariant T cells such as MAIT and iNKT, though diverse VJ usage argued against such confounding for most clonotypes. Compared with coincidental sharing between unrelated individuals, an excess of low generation-probability sequences was observed among out-of-frame TCR alpha sequences shared between twins.

Ends trimmed: V by 10 bases, J by 7 bases; bases unmatched to a gene: 12. The germline V gene (reference sequence) provides CDR1 SEHNR and CDR2 FQNEAQ. The CDR3 measures 16 amino acids from cysteine to phenylalanine. Of the read, only the CDR3 DNA is kept; its 48 bases are in frame from base 1. Every donor was a healthy Caucasian. Three pairs of female monozygotic twins, all aged roughly 18 to 29 years, made up the twin cohort. Positive isolation kits from Invitrogen were used to isolate CD4+ and CD8+ T cell populations. The library was prepared using 5' RACE. Sequencing instrument: Illumina HiSeq 2000. Template switching introduced a universal primer binding site; the final cDNA contained a unique molecular identifier, enabling accurate counting of TCR cDNA molecules. First-strand cDNA for TCR alpha and beta chains was synthesized from specific primers in the conserved constant-segment region. To control for contamination, each cDNA library was double barcoded with a SMART-Mk sample barcode plus Illumina barcodes. Two successive PCR steps introduced TruSeq adapter sequences along with Illumina sample barcodes. The Illumina HiSeq platform was used with custom primers to sequence TCR alpha and beta cDNA libraries. Processing in the source paper ran as follows. MiGEC processed the raw reads to extract unique molecular identifiers, while MiXCR was used to determine the CDR3 positions. For each individual, recombination models were inferred using an EM algorithm with the repgenHMM and IGoR tools. Shared clonotype analysis was performed with the tcR package in R, normalizing sharing by the product of cloneset sizes. Out-of-frame nonproductive sequences were analyzed to study raw recombination free of thymic and clonal selection effects. TCRdb cleaned the public reads at Q25 with fastp, built clones with MiXCR and kept in-frame beta chains. Here each entry gathers all rows of one CDR3 protein and keeps the most common genes and DNA. The V and J calls, along with clone size, are taken from TCRdb and not from the paper's own processing. In all, the sample holds 310,000 or so distinct CDR3 sequences, and more than 8% of those were seen once. Roughly 6.4% of the sample is taken by the ten largest.

A word on this clonotype: Its antigen target is currently unknown. Base qualities are missing; no much larger clone stands one base away.

This sample also belongs to another study, concerning yellow fever vaccine responses in identical twins. Drawing on the second study: The authors reported that the T cell response to vaccination in identical twins appeared partly convergent and partly personalized. The study precisely tracked vaccine-responding T cell clones in identical twins.

Sequenced sample: CD8+ T cells sorted from blood. Rearrangement joined TRBV7-9 to TRBJ2-1; 14 central bases correspond to TRBD2. This TCR derives from a woman aged 18-29 years in good health. The nucleotide sequence reads TGTGCCACCCCACTCCTGACTAGCGGGGGGGCAAATGAGCAGTTCTTC. This is translated as CATPLLTSGGANEQFF.